One sample yielded the 20 T cell receptor beta chains listed below, sequenced in a study of blood T cell repertoires in COVID-19. Clones were sequenced by immunoSEQ multiplex PCR, and TCRdb holds only the in-frame ones, with some missing. The sample has roughly 140,000 clones, about 84% seen once. The sample consisted of PBMCs or T cells enriched from blood (not recorded which). Receptors originate from a woman aged 18-29 years who had been exposed to COVID-19.

The rearrangement links TRBV5-1 to TRBJ2-7, with 11 bases lining up with TRBD2. The CDR3 covers 15 residues. V trimming: 4 bases; J trimming: 3 bases; junction bases outside the gene matches: 6. Looked up from germline, CDR1 is SGHRS and CDR2 is YFSETQ. CDR3 nucleotides: TGCGCCAGCAGCATCTACGGGACTAGCGGCTACGAGCAGTACTTC. Translating it yields CASSIYGTSGYEQYF.

The chain links TRBV29-1 to TRBJ2-7, with TRBD2 matching over 11 bases. CDR1 and CDR2 (germline): SQVTM, ANQGSEA. CDR3 size: 16 residues. J lost 0 bases, V lost 0 bases, and 4 bases had no gene match. The CDR3 bases are TGCAGCGTTGAAGATATCGGGACTAGCGGCTCCTACGAGCAGTACTTC. This gives the protein CSVEDIGTSGSYEQYF.

A few counts support this clone. This sequence joins TRBV28 and TRBJ1-5; D is ambiguous. The CDR3 is 14 amino acids. Germline CDR1 and CDR2: MDHEN and SYDVKM. The V gene lost 1 base and the J gene lost 7 bases, with 11 bases spanning the gap. The CDR3 DNA is TGTGCCAGCAGTTTATCTCAGGTTTGGCAGCCCCAGCATTTT. It codes for CASSLSQVWQPQHF.

V usage is TRBV9 and J usage is TRBJ2-7; 9 bases match TRBD2. The CDR3 has 15 residues. Per the germline V gene, CDR1 is SGDLS and CDR2 is YYNGEE. With 0 bases clipped from V and 3 bases from J, the junction kept 4 bases outside the gene matches. CDR3 in amino acids: CASSVGGTSSYEQYF. CDR3 sequence (DNA): TGTGCCAGCAGCGTAGGAGGGACTAGCAGCTACGAGCAGTACTTC.

This clone was seen just once. The V call is TRBV20-1, the J call TRBJ1-2, with 8 bases aligning to TRBD1. Germline V gives CDR1 DFQATT, CDR2 SNEGSKA (reference sequence). The V segment lost 3 bases and the J segment 2 bases; nucleotides outside the gene matches: 5. The CDR3 spans 14 residues. CDR3 nucleotides: TGCAGTGCTAGTACGCCAGGGGGCAACTATGGCTACACCTTC. It specifies CSASTPGGNYGYTF.

This clone came up once. The rearrangement uses TRBV7-6 and TRBJ1-2; tentatively, D is TRBD1 (5 bases). Germline lookup yields CDR1 SGHVS and CDR2 FNYEAQ. V was pared by 4 bases and J by 1 base, with 7 bases between. The CDR3 runs 13 residues. The CDR3 protein is CASSSGDNYGYTF. The DNA of the CDR3 is TGTGCCAGCAGCTCGGGGGATAACTATGGCTACACCTTC. The full variable domain, its missing parts supplied by reference TRBV7-6 and TRBJ1-2, is GAGVSQSPRYKVTKRGQDVALRCDPISGHVSLYWYRQALGQGPEFLTYFNYEAQQDKSGLPNDRFSAERPEGSISTLTIQRTEQRDSAMYRCASSSGDNYGYTFGSGTRLTVV.

The chain couples TRBV19 to TRBJ1-5; maybe TRBD1 (5 bases). V lost 7 bases, J lost 3 bases, and 16 bases lay in between. The CDR3 runs 15 residues. CDR1 and CDR2 from the germline V gene are LNHDA and SQIVND (reference sequence). The CDR3 is CASNSLEGHNQPQHF. In nucleotides, the CDR3 is TGTGCCAGTAATAGTTTGGAGGGGCACAATCAGCCCCAGCATTTT. The variable domain in full, completed from reference TRBV19 and TRBJ1-5, reads DGGITQSPKYLFRKEGQNVTLSCEQNLNHDAMYWYRQDPGQGLRLIYYSQIVNDFQKGDIAEGYSVSREKKESFPLTVTSAQKNPTAFYLCASNSLEGHNQPQHFGDGTRLSIL.

V and J are TRBV11-2 and TRBJ2-5; 13 bases agree with TRBD2. Germline V gene lookup returns CDR1 SGHAT and CDR2 FQNNGV. V lost 5 bases, J lost 4 bases, and 7 bases stayed unmatched. There are 16 residues in the CDR3. CDR3 DNA sequence: TGTGCCAGCAGCATGCGGACTAGCGGGAGACGAGAGACCCAGTACTTC. Amino acids: CASSMRTSGRRETQYF.

The CDR3, as DNA: TGTGCCAGCGCTCTAGCGGGAGGCTCCGAGCAGTACTTC. Encoded protein: CASALAGGSEQYF. V is TRBV5-4 and J is TRBJ2-7; 11 positions agree with TRBD2. J was trimmed by 6 bases and V by 7 bases; bases with no gene match: 6. CDR3 length: 13 residues. Germline CDR1 reads SGHNT; CDR2 reads YYREEE (reference sequence).

V gene TRBV7-6 combines with J gene TRBJ1-3; the D gene is possibly TRBD1 (5 bases). Germline V gene lookup returns CDR1 SGHVS and CDR2 FNYEAQ. The CDR3 is 19 residues long. Trimming shortened V by 5 bases and J by 3 bases, and 26 bases separated the two germline ends. The CDR3 here is CASSHQYGRGARGGNTIYF. CDR3 coding DNA: TGTGCCAGCAGCCACCAGTACGGGAGAGGGGCAAGGGGTGGAAACACCATATATTTT.

V gene TRBV9 combines with J gene TRBJ1-2; D is undetermined. This CDR3 spans 13 amino acids. V gave up 4 bases and J gave up 1 base, with 8 bases separating them. Germline loops: CDR1 SGDLS, CDR2 YYNGEE. The chain's CDR3 is CASSPPGNYGYTF. DNA for the CDR3: TGTGCCAGCAGCCCCCCCGGTAACTATGGCTACACCTTC.

A note on this clone: Other DNA sequences within the sample encode an identical CDR3. The V call is TRBV7-9, the J call TRBJ1-1; D is unclear. V was clipped by 2 bases and J by 2 bases, with 6 bases between them. Germline CDR1 reads SEHNR; CDR2 reads FQNEAQ (reference sequence). The CDR3 covers 13 residues. CDR3 sequence (DNA): TGTGCCAGCAGCTTATCAGGTAACACTGAAGCTTTCTTT. This encodes CASSLSGNTEAFF.

The chain combines TRBV12-2 with TRBJ2-2; the listed D gene, TRBD2, was not tested against the DNA. TRBV12-2 is given as a pseudogene. The CDR3 loop spans 17 amino acids. Here the CDR3 reads CASRSHPGVGGPGELFF. Written as DNA, the CDR3 is TGTGCAAGTCGCTCGCATCCTGGGGTAGGCGGGCCCGGGGAGCTGTTTTTT.

This clone appeared once. The chain links TRBV9 to TRBJ2-3; D is possibly TRBD1 (5 bases). This CDR3 is built from 14 residues. Per germline, CDR1 SGDLS and CDR2 YYNGEE. V was cut by 0 bases and J by 6 bases, with 11 bases left in between. The CDR3 coding sequence is TGTGCCAGCAGCGTAGTGGGTTCAGGGGATACGCAGTATTTT. Its translation is CASSVVGSGDTQYF.

This rearrangement joins TRBV2 to TRBJ1-2; perhaps TRBD1 as D (5 bases). Trimming shortened V by 6 bases and J by 5 bases, and 7 bases separated the two germline ends. The CDR3 length is 11 residues. Germline values: CDR1 SNHLY, CDR2 FYNNEI. In DNA, the CDR3 is TGTGCCAGCAGGACAGAATATGGCTACACCTTC. It encodes CASRTEYGYTF.

The V and J genes are TRBV2 and TRBJ1-1, with D unresolved. The ends were cut back, 4 bases at V and 5 bases at J, with 20 bases in the middle. Germline V lookup: CDR1 SNHLY, CDR2 FYNNEI. The CDR3 is 16 amino acids. The DNA for the CDR3 is TGTGCCAGCAGTGCCCGGGGTGTAATTATCCGGACTGAAGCTTTCTTT. Its translation is CASSARGVIIRTEAFF.

The chain recombines TRBV7-3 with TRBJ2-1; 8 positions agree with TRBD2. The CDR3 loop spans 16 amino acids. V lost 5 bases and J lost 7; bases outside the gene matches: 13. The germline V gene encodes CDR1 SGHTA and CDR2 FQGTGA. As DNA, the CDR3 is TGTGCCAGCAGCCCCCGGGGGGGGGAGGGCCATAATGAGCAGTTCTTC. It is translated as CASSPRGGEGHNEQFF.

This clone showed up just a few times. The chain links TRBV28 to TRBJ1-1, with D possibly matching TRBD1 (6 bases). The CDR3 runs to 15 residues. Trimming took 5 bases from V and 4 from J, leaving 17 bases between them. Germline-derived CDR1 and CDR2 are MDHEN and SYDVKM. CDR3 coding DNA: TGTGCCAGCAGTGGGGATAACAGGGTCCGCACTGAAGCTTTCTTT. Protein: CASSGDNRVRTEAFF.

The V gene is TRBV6-1, the J gene TRBJ2-5; D possibly corresponds to TRBD1 (5 bases). The CDR3 loop spans 13 amino acids. Germline V gene lookup returns CDR1 MNHNS and CDR2 SASEGT. V gave up 2 bases and J gave up 3 bases, with 7 bases separating them. CDR3 in amino acids: CASSEPGKETQYF. Here the CDR3 DNA reads TGTGCCAGCAGTGAACCAGGGAAAGAGACCCAGTACTTC.

The rearrangement joins TRBV6-5 to TRBJ1-1; 7 bases agree with TRBD1. V dropped 2 bases and J dropped 11; count of bases not matched to a gene: 8. CDR3 size: 13 residues. CDR1 MNHEY and CDR2 SVGAGI come from the germline V gene. In DNA form, the CDR3 reads TGTGCCAGCAGTTACGGAGTCGGCAGGGGGGCTTTCTTT. Residues: CASSYGVGRGAFF.